Sequencing of this T cell receptor (beta chain) was carried out in a study of blood T cell repertoires in COVID-19. Study summary: The United States, Italy and Spain were the sources of the acute and convalescent COVID-19 samples. In each case, the material was cDNA or gDNA derived from T cells, B-cell-depleted T cells, or PBMCs.

Per the study methods: The assay estimated nucleated cells by amplifying reference gene primers. The assay was immunoSEQ multiplex PCR, and TCRdb's table has in-frame clones only and misses some. For V, J and clone size, that table is used; D and trimming come from the DNA. The sample includes around 42,000 clones, approximately 88% of them seen just once. The V end lost 0 bases, the J end lost 8 bases, and 13 bases lay between the germline ends. This CDR3 is built from 14 residues. CDR1 and CDR2 (germline): MNHEY, SMNVEV (reference sequence). The specimen sequenced was peripheral blood. This clonotype was obtained from a human donor in a cohort sampled during active COVID-19. The V and J genes are TRBV27 and TRBJ1-2; no clear D. The CDR3 DNA is TGTGCCAGCAGTTTATCGTTGGGAGTTGGGGGCTACACCTTC. Protein sequence: CASSLSLGVGGYTF.